This TCR beta chain stems from a study of tumor and adjacent non-tumor tissue in lung cancer. The library came from three nested PCR rounds adapted from ARM-PCR protocols. From the multiplex PCR reads, TCRdb called clonotypes with MiXCR, one entry per CDR3 protein. The sample contains tens of thousands of distinct CDR3 sequences, just under 75% of which appear only once. No cell sorting was done before RNA was extracted from the tissue. V shed 6 bases and J shed 5 bases, with 15 bases lying between them. CDR1 and CDR2 from the germline V gene are SGHKS and YYEKEE (reference sequence). The CDR3 runs to 15 residues.

This chain links TRBV5-5 with TRBJ1-6; D possibly corresponds to TRBD1 (5 bases). Sequenced material: lung tumor tissue. The origin of this receptor is a woman aged 40 to 49 with non-small cell lung cancer. CDR3 nucleotides: TGTGCCAGCAACTTTAGGGACTGGAATAATTCACCCCTCCACTTT. Translation gives CASNFRDWNNSPLHF.